The clone carrying this T cell receptor beta chain showed up just a few times. Its antigen is undetermined. J lost 7 bases, V lost 4 bases, and 4 bases had no gene match. CDR1 SEHNR and CDR2 FQNEAQ come from the germline V gene (reference sequence). The CDR3 spans 14 residues. The data are from a study of T-cell memory formation after mild COVID-19. Broader study findings: Later expanders leaned CD4+, whereas clones that contracted between day 15 and 85 were balanced CD4/CD8.

The TCR alpha and TCR beta cDNA libraries, bearing sample barcodes and UMIs, were generated by 5'RACE using constant-segment primers. One entry per CDR3 protein results from TCRdb running MiXCR on the 5' RACE reads. The table shows roughly 150,000 distinct CDR3 sequences, with approximately 25% occurring only once. Sample: PBMCs or a T cell subset sorted from them (not recorded which). The V call is TRBV7-9, the J call TRBJ1-4, with 9 bases matching TRBD1. The clonotype comes from an adult woman who had mild COVID-19 (a few samples of this study predate the infection). Cell type and time point are not known. In nucleotides, the CDR3 is TGTGCCAGCAGCTCGGACAGGGGCGGTGAAAAACTGTTTTTT. It is translated as CASSSDRGGEKLFF.